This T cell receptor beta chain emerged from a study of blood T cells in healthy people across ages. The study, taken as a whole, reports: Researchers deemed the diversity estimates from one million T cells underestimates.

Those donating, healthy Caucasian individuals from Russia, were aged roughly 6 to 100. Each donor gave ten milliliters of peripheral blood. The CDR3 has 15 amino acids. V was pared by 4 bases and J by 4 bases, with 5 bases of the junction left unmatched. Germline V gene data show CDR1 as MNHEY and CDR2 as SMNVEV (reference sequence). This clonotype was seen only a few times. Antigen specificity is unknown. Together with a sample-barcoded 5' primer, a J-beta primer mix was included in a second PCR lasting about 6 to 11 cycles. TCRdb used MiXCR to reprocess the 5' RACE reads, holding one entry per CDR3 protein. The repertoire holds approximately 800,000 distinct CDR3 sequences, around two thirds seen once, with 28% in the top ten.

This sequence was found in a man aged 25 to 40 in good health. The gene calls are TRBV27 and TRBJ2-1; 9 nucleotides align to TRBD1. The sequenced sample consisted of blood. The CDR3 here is CASSSRDREYNEQFF. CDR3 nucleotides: TGTGCCAGCAGTTCCCGGGACAGGGAATACAATGAGCAGTTCTTC.